The 9 T cell receptor beta chains reported below all come from one sample, sequenced in a study of post-analysis software for immune sequencing data. The antigens of these receptors remain unknown. Built from TCR beta cDNA, the libraries had unique molecular identifiers in them. From the PCR reads, TCRdb called clonotypes with MiXCR, one entry per CDR3 protein. Among a few hundred thousand distinct CDR3 sequences, 36% were seen once, and the ten largest hold 4% to 6%. Study results and caveats: Four to six TRBV segments, including TRBV5-6, TRBV5-1 and TRBV20-1, were more frequent in patients than controls.

Sequencing used blood. The source of these receptors is a girl aged 10-17 years with multiple sclerosis.

V is TRBV20-1 and J is TRBJ2-1; tentatively, D is TRBD2 (6 bases). The CDR3 extends over 12 amino acids. Germline V gene sequence: CDR1 DFQATT, CDR2 SNEGSKA (reference sequence). The V gene lost 7 bases and the J gene lost 9 bases, with 16 bases spanning the gap. The CDR3 sequence is CSVSRTNGEQFF. CDR3 nucleotides: TGCAGTGTTTCCCGGACTAATGGTGAGCAGTTCTTC.

Comments on this clonotype: A much larger clonotype is one base distant, so this may be a read error. The chain has TRBV7-3 and TRBJ2-1; 8 bases match TRBD2. The CDR3 sequence is 16 residues long. Germline V gene lookup returns CDR1 SGHTA and CDR2 FQGTGA. The V segment lost 5 bases and the J segment 8 bases; nucleotides outside the gene matches: 14. The CDR3 nucleotides read TGTGCCAGCAGCCGAAACGGGGGGGAGGGGTATGATGAGCAGTTCTTC. This encodes CASSRNGGEGYDEQFF.

The chain employs TRBV7-6 and TRBJ2-5; 7 positions match TRBD1. The length of the CDR3 is 16 residues. Germline-derived CDR1 and CDR2 are SGHVS and FNYEAQ. V dropped 5 bases and J dropped 1; count of bases not matched to a gene: 10. CDR3 in amino acids: CASSGTDTIPQETQYF. In DNA, the CDR3 is TGTGCCAGCAGCGGGACAGATACAATACCCCAAGAGACCCAGTACTTC.

In its sample, this clonotype was seen a few times. V and J are TRBV12-3 or TRBV12-4 and TRBJ1-3, with TRBD1 matching 9 bases. The V and J ends lost 4 bases and 0 bases, in that order; junction bases with no gene match: 7. The CDR3 has 17 residues. The CDR3 reads CASSSRTGADSGNTIYF. CDR3 sequence (DNA): TGTGCCAGCAGTTCCCGGACAGGGGCCGACTCTGGAAACACCATATATTTT.

The table lists this clonotype with a few counts. The junction departs from the called germline gene at one end, perhaps through a read error. V gene TRBV20-1 combines with J gene TRBJ1-1, with a possible D match to TRBD1 (5 bases). Germline-derived CDR1 and CDR2 are DFQATT and SNEGSKA (reference sequence). This CDR3 contains 14 residues. The CDR3 loop reads CSTRAGVANTEAFF. The CDR3 coding sequence is TGCAGTACTAGGGCGGGGGTGGCGAACACTGAAGCTTTCTTT.

This clonotype was seen ten or more times. J is TRBJ2-1 and V is TRBV10-3; a weak D match, TRBD2 (5 bases). The germline CDR1 and CDR2 sequences are ENHRY and SYGVKD. The germline V and J ends were trimmed by 0 bases and 10 bases, with 16 bases remaining between them. The CDR3 totals 15 residues. The CDR3 protein is CAISESSGTSGEQFF. CDR3 coding DNA: TGTGCCATCAGTGAGTCGTCGGGCACGTCGGGGGAGCAGTTCTTC.

Worth noting for this clonotype: This clone may be a read error of a much larger clone one base away. This rearrangement joins TRBV4-1 to TRBJ2-3; 11 bases are shared with TRBD2. Unmatched junction bases numbered 8, after V lost 5 bases and J lost 4 bases. Germline values: CDR1 MGHRA, CDR2 YSYEKL. This CDR3 is built from 16 residues. The chain's CDR3 is CASSEPSGGSADTQYF. In DNA form, the CDR3 reads TGCGCCAGCAGCGAGCCTAGCGGGGGGAGCGCAGATACGCAGTATTTT.

This clonotype came up a few times. V usage is TRBV5-1 and J usage is TRBJ1-1, with TRBD1 matching over 9 bases. This CDR3 region has 16 residues. Germline V gene sequence: CDR1 SGHRS, CDR2 YFSETQ. V shed 4 bases, J shed 3 bases, and the junction held 10 bases outside the gene matches. In nucleotides, the CDR3 is TGCGCCAGCAGCCTAGGACAGGGGCGTTTTCACACTGAAGCTTTCTTT. The encoded protein is CASSLGQGRFHTEAFF.

The V gene is TRBV20-1, the J gene TRBJ2-1; TRBD2 matches at 9 bases. The J segment lost 6 bases and the V segment lost 5 bases, leaving 5 bases of the junction unmatched. Germline values: CDR1 DFQATT, CDR2 SNEGSKA (reference sequence). This CDR3 has 13 residues. The CDR3 spells CSAPAGGRNEQFF. As DNA, the CDR3 is TGCAGTGCTCCAGCGGGAGGACGCAATGAGCAGTTCTTC.